This TCR beta chain was identified in a study of shared clonotypes between healthy human individuals. For each subset, genomic DNA was distributed in equal portions over several immunoSEQ plates. TCRdb's copy holds only in-frame clones and misses some; the assay was immunoSEQ multiplex PCR. The sample shows about half a million clones, 79% of them seen only once. Overall study results and limits: Sample collection involved blood only; tissue repertoires are likely different.

For this clone: The antigen is unknown.

Free of recent acute infections or vaccinations, the donors were healthy HIV-negative adults. The CDR3 extends over 22 amino acids. Per the germline V gene, CDR1 is LGHNT and CDR2 is FRNRAP. With V trimmed by 0 bases and J by 0 bases, 19 bases remained unmatched. The chain uses TRBV12-5 and TRBJ1-5; 8 bases are a match to TRBD1. The sequenced material came from PBMCs. This TCR was sampled from a woman aged 35 to 49 in good health. Some clones in this sample may be carry-over from other donors' samples. Here the CDR3 reads CASGLVRQGITATAYSNQPQHF. In nucleotides, the CDR3 is TGTGCTAGTGGTTTGGTGAGACAGGGGATAACCGCCACTGCTTATAGCAATCAGCCCCAGCATTTT.